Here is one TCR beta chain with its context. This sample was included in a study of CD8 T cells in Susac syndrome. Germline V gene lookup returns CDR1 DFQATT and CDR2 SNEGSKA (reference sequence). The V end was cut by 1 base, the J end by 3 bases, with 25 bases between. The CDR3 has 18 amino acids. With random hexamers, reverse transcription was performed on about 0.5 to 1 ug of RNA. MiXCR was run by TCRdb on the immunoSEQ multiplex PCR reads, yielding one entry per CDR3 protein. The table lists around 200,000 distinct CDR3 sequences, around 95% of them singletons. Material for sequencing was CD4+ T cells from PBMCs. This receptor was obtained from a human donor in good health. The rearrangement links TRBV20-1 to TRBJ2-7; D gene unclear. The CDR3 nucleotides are TGCAGTGCTAGAGTGGGCCCGGGTGCCCAATTATCTGACTACGAGCAGTACGTC. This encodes CSARVGPGAQLSDYEQYV.